The 14 T cell receptor beta chains in this list originate from one sample, sequenced in a study of neurological immune-mediated disorders (dated by TCRdb to between 2018 and 2021). Libraries were built with 5' RACE. The sequencing machine was an Illumina HiSeq 2500. The public reads were reprocessed in TCRdb via fastp at Q25 and MiXCR, keeping in-frame beta chains. Rows with a matching CDR3 protein are joined into one entry that keeps the most common DNA and genes. Present in this sample are tens of thousands of distinct CDR3 sequences, about 5.6% of which were seen just once. Jointly, the top ten make up over 6.5% of the sample. Interpreted using the paper, the time point label stands for: longitudinal time-point 2. Sequencing was performed on PBMCs. These receptors originate from an older woman with multiple sclerosis.

This clonotype was picked up many times. The chain joins TRBV4-1 to TRBJ1-4; unclear D gene. The CDR3 has 15 residues. The V end was cut by 4 bases, the J end by 4 bases, with 13 bases between. Germline CDR1 and CDR2: MGHRA and YSYEKL. DNA for the CDR3: TGCGCCAGCAGCCCCCAACCCGGATTTAATGAAAAACTGTTTTTT. Protein: CASSPQPGFNEKLFF.

This clonotype was counted ten times or more. The chain uses TRBV6-5 and TRBJ1-1; possible D gene TRBD1, 6 bases. Germline-derived CDR1 and CDR2 are MNHEY and SVGAGI. The germline V and J ends were trimmed by 6 bases and 5 bases, with 16 bases remaining between them. The CDR3 is 14 amino acids. In DNA, the CDR3 is TGTGCCAGCAGACCTCGTGGGGGCTGGACTGAAGCTTTCTTT. This gives the protein CASRPRGGWTEAFF.

Ten or more counts support this clonotype. The genes are TRBV5-1 and TRBJ2-7; 9 positions agree with TRBD1. This CDR3 is built from 15 residues. Germline values: CDR1 SGHRS, CDR2 YFSETQ. Losses at the gene ends were 4 bases for V and 3 bases for J; bases not matched to a gene: 8. As DNA, the CDR3 is TGCGCCAGCAGCGATTCCGGGACAGGGCGCTACGAGCAGTACTTC. Its translation is CASSDSGTGRYEQYF.

The rearrangement links TRBV29-1 to TRBJ1-3; D possibly corresponds to TRBD1 (5 bases). The V and J ends lost 7 bases and 0 bases respectively, with 13 bases between them. Germline CDR1 is SQVTM and CDR2 is ANQGSEA. The CDR3 has 14 residues. The CDR3 sequence: CSAEGAASGNTIYF. The CDR3 DNA sequence: TGCAGCGCAGAAGGGGCCGCCTCTGGAAACACCATATATTTT.

This clonotype was seen many times. The genes are TRBV3-1 and TRBJ1-2; weak D call: TRBD1 (6 bases). CDR3 size: 13 residues. V was clipped by 1 base and J by 6 bases, with 9 bases between them. CDR1 and CDR2 from the germline V gene are LGHDT and YNNKEL (reference sequence). The CDR3 DNA sequence: TGTGCCAGCAGCCAAGCAGGGGAGGATGGCTACACCTTC. It translates to CASSQAGEDGYTF.

This clonotype was counted many times. The chain has TRBV10-3 and TRBJ2-7; tentatively, D is TRBD1 or TRBD2 (5 bases each). This CDR3 spans 14 amino acids. The V end was cut by 6 bases, the J end by 0 bases, with 12 bases between. Per the germline V gene, CDR1 is ENHRY and CDR2 is SYGVKD. The CDR3 here is CAIRMGDASYEQYF. The CDR3 DNA sequence: TGTGCCATCAGAATGGGGGACGCCTCCTACGAGCAGTACTTC.

Many counts were recorded for this clonotype. V gene TRBV5-1 combines with J gene TRBJ1-1, with D uncertain. The CDR3 is made up of 14 amino acids. V lost 1 base, J lost 1 base, and 8 bases lay in between. Looked up from germline, CDR1 is SGHRS and CDR2 is YFSETQ. The chain's CDR3 is CASSLRVGNTEAFF. The CDR3 nucleotides are TGCGCCAGCAGCTTGCGGGTAGGGAACACTGAAGCTTTCTTT.

The sample holds many counts of this clonotype. The chain recombines TRBV21-1 with TRBJ2-5; the table's D gene call, TRBD1, was not cross checked with the DNA. TRBV21-1 is a documented pseudogene. CDR3 length: 17 amino acids. CDR3 region: CASSIETGTGRPETQYF. In DNA form, the CDR3 reads TGTGCCAGCAGCATCGAAACCGGGACAGGGCGTCCAGAGACCCAGTACTTC.

This clonotype was observed at least ten times. The genes are TRBV6-5 and TRBJ2-2; 8 bases agree with TRBD1. The CDR3 has 17 residues. Unmatched junction bases numbered 8, after V lost 5 bases and J lost 0 bases. Germline values: CDR1 MNHEY, CDR2 SVGAGI. CDR3 nucleotides: TGTGCCAGCAGTCGGGACAGGACTACCACGAACACCGGGGAGCTGTTTTTT. Protein sequence: CASSRDRTTTNTGELFF.

This clonotype has at least ten counts. J is TRBJ2-7 and V is TRBV5-5; TRBD1 matches at 7 bases. CDR1 is SGHKS and CDR2 is YYEKEE in the germline V gene (reference sequence). This CDR3 comprises 15 residues. The trim removed 2 bases at V and 0 bases at J, leaving 5 bases unmatched. The CDR3 sequence is CASSFPGGSSYEQYF. CDR3 DNA: TGTGCCAGCAGCTTTCCAGGGGGAAGCTCCTACGAGCAGTACTTC.

The sample holds many counts of this clonotype. The rearrangement links TRBV30 to TRBJ1-1; no reliable D call. Looked up from germline, CDR1 is GTSNPN and CDR2 is SVGIG (reference sequence). Trimming took 4 bases from V and 5 from J, leaving 8 bases between them. There are 11 residues in the CDR3. The CDR3 is CAWTRATEAFF. CDR3 bases: TGTGCCTGGACACGAGCGACTGAAGCTTTCTTT.

This clonotype was observed at least ten times. The chain joins TRBV5-1 to TRBJ2-7, with TRBD2 matching 12 bases. V was clipped by 5 bases and J by 5 bases; unmatched bases: 8. Germline-derived CDR1 and CDR2 are SGHRS and YFSETQ. This CDR3 has 15 residues. The CDR3 region is CASSGSSGGAHEQYF. The CDR3 DNA sequence: TGCGCCAGCAGTGGGTCTAGCGGGGGGGCCCACGAGCAGTACTTC.

This clonotype was recorded many times. This sequence joins TRBV27 and TRBJ2-7; D uncertain. There are 13 residues in the CDR3. Trimming took off 5 bases at V and 7 bases at J, with 15 bases between the two ends. CDR1 and CDR2 (germline): MNHEY, SMNVEV (reference sequence). In DNA form, the CDR3 reads TGTGCCAGCAGTCAAAATCCCTTGGGGGAGCAGTACTTC. It translates to CASSQNPLGEQYF.

V and J are TRBV6-5 and TRBJ1-1; D is unclear. Trimming shortened V by 5 bases and J by 4 bases, and 14 bases separated the two germline ends. The CDR3 is made up of 14 amino acids. Germline CDR1 is MNHEY and CDR2 is SVGAGI. As DNA, the CDR3 is TGTGCCAGCAGTCCAAGGACGGCCTCCACTGAAGCTTTCTTT. The encoded protein is CASSPRTASTEAFF.